The 32 T cell receptor beta chains given below trace back to one sample, sequenced in a study of T cells after yellow fever vaccination. TCRdb reanalysed the 5' RACE reads using MiXCR and keeps one entry per CDR3 protein. Of more than 450,000 distinct CDR3 sequences in the sample, around a fifth were seen once. The source material was PBMCs, sampled less than 25 days after the first yellow fever vaccination. The source of these receptors is a man aged 18 to 30 who received the YFV17D yellow fever vaccine.

V is TRBV20-1 and J is TRBJ1-5; perhaps TRBD1 as D (6 bases). The V end lost 5 bases, the J end lost 3 bases, and 8 bases lay between the germline ends. CDR3 length: 12 residues. CDR1 and CDR2 from the germline V gene are DFQATT and SNEGSKA (reference sequence). The CDR3 region has the DNA TGCAGTGCTTGGGACACCAATCAGCCCCAGCATTTT. Protein sequence: CSAWDTNQPQHF.

The chain joins TRBV11-2 to TRBJ2-7; D may match TRBD1 or TRBD2 (5 bases each). V was trimmed by 5 bases and J by 10 bases, leaving 21 bases between them. The germline CDR1 and CDR2 sequences are SGHAT and FQNNGV. The CDR3 length is 14 residues. In DNA form, the CDR3 reads TGTGCCAGCAGCGGCACCCCCGGGGCACCGGGTCAGTACGTC. This encodes CASSGTPGAPGQYV.

The rearrangement joins TRBV6-5 to TRBJ1-6; 7 bases fit TRBD1. With V trimmed by 4 bases and J by 5 bases, 5 bases remained unmatched. This CDR3 has 15 residues. In germline, CDR1 is MNHEY, CDR2 SVGAGI. The DNA for the CDR3 is TGTGCCAGCAGTTCCAGGGGGGAAAATAATTCACCCCTCCACTTT. This codes for CASSSRGENNSPLHF.

This clonotype appeared a few times. The chain combines TRBV4-1 with TRBJ1-1; 10 bases agree with TRBD1. Germline CDR1 MGHRA, CDR2 YSYEKL. The length of the CDR3 is 15 residues. Trimming removed 3 bases from V and 0 bases from J; junction bases left unmatched: 1. The CDR3 DNA reads as TGCGCCAGCAGCCAGGGACAGGGGATGAACACTGAAGCTTTCTTT. It specifies CASSQGQGMNTEAFF.

This clonotype showed up just a few times. The chain recombines TRBV5-1 with TRBJ2-5; D may match TRBD1 or TRBD2 (6 bases each). V was shortened by 3 bases and J by 0 bases, with 12 bases between the two germline ends. CDR1 is SGHRS and CDR2 is YFSETQ in the germline V gene. CDR3 length: 15 residues. CDR3 protein: CASSSRGGDQETQYF. As DNA, the CDR3 is TGCGCCAGCAGCTCCAGGGGAGGTGACCAAGAGACCCAGTACTTC.

This clonotype was detected only a few times. The chain combines TRBV5-1 with TRBJ2-5; D is possibly TRBD2 (5 bases). Deletions cut 4 bases from V and 2 bases from J, with 9 bases between. This CDR3 region has 13 residues. CDR1 is SGHRS and CDR2 is YFSETQ in the germline V gene. The DNA for the CDR3 is TGCGCCAGCAGCGTAGAGGGACAAGAGACCCAGTACTTC. Translated, it gives CASSVEGQETQYF.

This clonotype occurred a few times. DNA for the CDR3: TGTGCCAGCAGCACCACTACCTTCTATGGCTACACCTTC. Translation: CASSTTTFYGYTF. V gene TRBV6-6 combines with J gene TRBJ1-2; D call uncertain. The V end was cut by 6 bases, the J end by 4 bases, with 12 bases between. CDR3 length: 13 amino acids. Germline CDR1 MNHNY, CDR2 SVGAGI (reference sequence).

This clonotype was observed a handful of times. The J gene is TRBJ1-2, the V gene TRBV5-1, with 7 bases that match TRBD1. Germline CDR1 and CDR2: SGHRS and YFSETQ. This CDR3 is built from 15 residues. Trimming took 4 bases from V and 4 from J; bases not matched to a gene: 10. The CDR3 DNA reads as TGCGCCAGCAGCCCCCAGGGACAGATTGGCTATGGCTACACCTTC. This encodes CASSPQGQIGYGYTF. Variable domain in full (rest from reference TRBV5-1 and TRBJ1-2): KAGVTQTPRYLIKTRGQQVTLSCSPISGHRSVSWYQQTPGQGLQFLFEYFSETQRNKGNFPGRFSGRQFSNSRSEMNVSTLELGDSALYLCASSPQGQIGYGYTFGSGTRLTVV.

This chain joins TRBV7-3 and TRBJ2-7, with 9 bases aligning to TRBD2. The V gene end was trimmed by 2 bases and the J gene end by 0 bases; junction bases not matched to a gene: 11. Germline CDR1 is SGHTA and CDR2 is FQGTGA. This CDR3 contains 18 residues. The CDR3 region has the DNA TGTGCCAGCAGCTTAGGCTTGCTAGCGGGGTGTAGCTCCTACGAGCAGTACGTC. This gives the protein CASSLGLLAGCSSYEQYV.

This sequence joins TRBV12-3 or TRBV12-4 and TRBJ2-3, with 7 bases fitting TRBD2. The CDR3 covers 15 residues. Trimming at V came to 7 bases and at J to 4 bases, leaving 11 bases not matched to a gene. The CDR3 DNA reads TGTGCCAGCACGCCTTTACTAGCGACGGCAGATACGCAGTATTTT. This gives the protein CASTPLLATADTQYF.

The J gene is TRBJ1-1, the V gene TRBV24-1, with D maybe TRBD1 (5 bases). Germline assignment: CDR1 KGHDR and CDR2 SFDVKD. The CDR3 is 14 amino acids. The V and J ends lost 3 bases and 0 bases respectively, with 7 bases between them. The DNA for the CDR3 is TGTGCCACCAGTGATGGGACGGTGAACACTGAAGCTTTCTTT. This encodes CATSDGTVNTEAFF.

V usage is TRBV6-1 and J usage is TRBJ1-5, with 7 bases fitting TRBD1. V shed 6 bases and J 6 bases; nucleotides not matched to a gene: 5. Germline loops: CDR1 MNHNS, CDR2 SASEGT. The CDR3 consists of 13 residues. CDR3 loop: CASRVGGSQPQHF. The CDR3 bases are TGTGCCAGCAGGGTAGGGGGCAGTCAGCCCCAGCATTTT.

This clonotype was seen only a few times. V gene TRBV5-5 combines with J gene TRBJ2-3, with 7 bases identical to TRBD1. This CDR3 is built from 15 residues. CDR1 and CDR2 from the germline V gene are SGHKS and YYEKEE (reference sequence). V gave up 2 bases and J gave up 6 bases; unmatched junction bases: 9. The CDR3 sequence: CASSFRTGPLDTQYF. The CDR3 nucleotides are TGTGCCAGCAGCTTTCGGACAGGCCCCCTTGATACGCAGTATTTT.

The J gene is TRBJ2-3, the V gene TRBV12-3 or TRBV12-4; 9 bases line up with TRBD1. Unmatched junction bases numbered 10, after V lost 7 bases and J lost 5 bases. CDR3 size: 15 residues. Written as DNA, the CDR3 is TGTGCCAGCACCCTCGGACAGGGGTGGGAAGATACGCAGTATTTT. Its translation: CASTLGQGWEDTQYF.

The chain joins TRBV20-1 to TRBJ2-1, with 8 bases that match TRBD2. The CDR3 is made up of 15 amino acids. CDR1 DFQATT and CDR2 SNEGSKA come from the germline V gene (reference sequence). After removal of 6 bases from V and 3 bases from J, the junction contained 10 bases not matched to a gene. The CDR3 here is CSAEPQRGYYNEQFF. DNA for the CDR3: TGCAGTGCCGAGCCCCAGCGGGGGTACTACAATGAGCAGTTCTTC.

A few counts support this clonotype. The chain joins TRBV20-1 to TRBJ1-3; 7 bases align to TRBD1. Germline V lookup: CDR1 DFQATT, CDR2 SNEGSKA (reference sequence). The CDR3 sequence is 15 residues long. V dropped 6 bases and J dropped 3; count of bases not matched to a gene: 11. Written as DNA, the CDR3 is TGCAGTGCCACCCGACAGGGAAGTCGTGGAAACACCATATATTTT. Encoded protein: CSATRQGSRGNTIYF.

This clonotype was recorded many times. The chain employs TRBV12-3 or TRBV12-4 and TRBJ2-7; maybe TRBD2 (5 bases). The V and J ends lost 6 bases and 2 bases respectively, with 14 bases between them. The CDR3 is made up of 14 amino acids. In DNA, the CDR3 is TGTGCCAGCAGCCCGGCCCGGGAACCCTACGAGCAGTACTTC. This translates into CASSPAREPYEQYF.

This chain joins TRBV24-1 and TRBJ2-1; TRBD2 matches at 10 bases. Germline values: CDR1 KGHDR, CDR2 SFDVKD. V shed 1 base and J 12 bases; nucleotides not matched to a gene: 11. The CDR3 sequence is 16 residues long. CDR3 sequence (DNA): TGTGCCACCAGTGATTTAAGGACTAGCGGCGGGGGGGGGCAGTTCTTC. Encoded protein: CATSDLRTSGGGGQFF.

This clonotype was seen a few times. The chain is built from TRBV29-1 and TRBJ2-3; no reliable D call. The CDR3 is 14 amino acids. Trimming pared 0 bases from V and 1 base from J, leaving 8 bases between. Germline V gene lookup returns CDR1 SQVTM and CDR2 ANQGSEA. The CDR3 bases are TGCAGCGTTGAAGAGTATTCTGGCACAGATACGCAGTATTTT. Encoded protein: CSVEEYSGTDTQYF.

This clonotype was seen only a few times. The gene calls are TRBV6-2 or TRBV6-3 and TRBJ2-4, with 8 bases that match TRBD1. Germline V gene data show CDR1 as MNHEY and CDR2 as SVGEGT. The CDR3 sequence is 15 residues long. With 2 bases clipped from V and 3 bases from J, the junction kept 3 bases outside the gene matches. This CDR3 reads CASSYPGQGKNIQYF. The CDR3 nucleotides are TGTGCCAGCAGTTACCCCGGACAGGGCAAAAACATTCAGTACTTC.

This chain uses TRBV5-1 with TRBJ1-1; D unresolved. Germline CDR1 and CDR2: SGHRS and YFSETQ. The CDR3 is 14 amino acids. V lost 4 bases, J lost 2 bases, and 12 bases lay in between. The CDR3 coding sequence is TGCGCCAGCAGCCTCGCTGTATTAAACACTGAAGCTTTCTTT. It translates to CASSLAVLNTEAFF.

This clonotype showed up just a few times. The V and J genes are TRBV20-1 and TRBJ2-3, with D unresolved. Trimming took 5 bases from V and 0 from J, leaving 12 bases between them. Looked up from germline, CDR1 is DFQATT and CDR2 is SNEGSKA (reference sequence). CDR3 length: 14 amino acids. CDR3 nucleotide sequence: TGCAGTGCTGTCATTGACTCTAGCACAGATACGCAGTATTTT. The encoded protein is CSAVIDSSTDTQYF.

Only a few counts were recorded for this clonotype. The gene calls are TRBV6-1 and TRBJ1-4, with a weak D call TRBD1 (5 bases). In germline, CDR1 is MNHNS, CDR2 SASEGT. V lost 6 bases to trimming and J lost 3 bases, with 11 bases between them. The CDR3 is 14 residues long. CDR3: CASRRRDPNEKLFF. The DNA for the CDR3 is TGTGCCAGCAGGAGGAGGGACCCTAATGAAAAACTGTTTTTT.

This clonotype was picked up one time. J is TRBJ2-7 and V is TRBV19; unclear D gene. Germline lookup yields CDR1 LNHDA and CDR2 SQIVND (reference sequence). The CDR3 runs to 13 residues. The V and J ends lost 5 bases and 5 bases respectively, with 13 bases between them. CDR3 residues: CASSRALMNEQYF. DNA of the CDR3: TGTGCCAGTAGTCGGGCTCTTATGAACGAGCAGTACTTC.

This clonotype has a handful of counts. The chain has TRBV6-1 and TRBJ2-5; no clear D. The CDR3 is 14 amino acids. V was cut by 4 bases and J by 4 bases, with 13 bases left in between. The germline V gene encodes CDR1 MNHNS and CDR2 SASEGT. The CDR3 nucleotides are TGTGCCAGCAGTGGCCGAATTTTGCGAGAGACCCAGTACTTC. It specifies CASSGRILRETQYF.

This clonotype occurred many times. CDR3 in DNA: TGCGCCAGCAGCCAAGGGCGGGACAGGGGTGCGGAGAACATTCAGTACTTC. This gives the protein CASSQGRDRGAENIQYF. The rearrangement uses TRBV4-3 and TRBJ2-4; 10 bases are a match to TRBD1. The CDR3 runs 17 residues. Per germline, CDR1 LGHNA and CDR2 YSLEER. Trimming cost V 1 base and J 7 bases; bases outside gene matches: 10.

In this sample, this clonotype turned up a few times. The chain links TRBV5-6 to TRBJ2-5; 8 bases match TRBD2. V lost 3 bases and J lost 5; bases outside the gene matches: 6. The CDR3 covers 14 residues. Germline V gene sequence: CDR1 SGHDT, CDR2 YYEEEE. CDR3 sequence: CASSYSGASETQYF. Written as DNA, the CDR3 is TGTGCCAGCAGCTATAGCGGGGCCTCGGAGACCCAGTACTTC.

This clonotype was recorded a few times. The gene calls are TRBV3-1 and TRBJ2-2; D unresolved. The CDR3 has 15 residues. Trimming pared 0 bases from V and 0 bases from J, leaving 5 bases between. From germline, CDR1 is LGHDT and CDR2 YNNKEL (reference sequence). CDR3 bases: TGTGCCAGCAGCCAAGATCCCGCGAACACCGGGGAGCTGTTTTTT. Protein product: CASSQDPANTGELFF.

At least ten counts were recorded for this clonotype. The chain carries TRBV7-2 and TRBJ2-2; 7 nucleotides match TRBD1. The J segment lost 5 bases and the V segment lost 4 bases, leaving 7 bases of the junction unmatched. The germline CDR1 and CDR2 sequences are SGHTA and FQGNSA. This CDR3 spans 15 amino acids. This CDR3 reads CASSSPGQLTGELFF. The CDR3 region has the DNA TGTGCCAGCAGCTCGCCGGGACAGCTAACCGGGGAGCTGTTTTTT.

Remarks on this clonotype: At one boundary the junction diverges from the germline segment, which might be a read error. The chain carries TRBV6-2 or TRBV6-3 and TRBJ1-5; TRBD1 matches 7 bases. The germline V gene encodes CDR1 MNHEY and CDR2 SVGEGT. The CDR3 covers 18 residues. This CDR3 is CASSYGETGWLGNQPRHF. The CDR3 DNA follows: TGTGCCAGCAGTTACGGCGAGACAGGGTGGTTGGGCAATCAGCCCCGGCATTTT.

This clonotype came up a few times. This sequence joins TRBV12-3 or TRBV12-4 and TRBJ2-1, with 10 bases lining up with TRBD1. V lost 8 bases, J lost 9 bases, and 19 bases stayed unmatched. CDR3 length: 17 amino acids. CDR3: CASARRDRGHASAEQFF. The CDR3 DNA reads as TGTGCCAGCGCCCGAAGGGACAGGGGCCACGCGAGCGCTGAGCAGTTCTTC.

This rearrangement joins TRBV4-3 to TRBJ2-2; possible D gene TRBD1, 6 bases. Trimming pared 5 bases from V and 1 base from J, leaving 14 bases between. There are 16 residues in the CDR3. Per the germline V gene, CDR1 is LGHNA and CDR2 is YSLEER. CDR3 amino acids: CASSGTGHLNTGELFF. Here the CDR3 DNA reads TGCGCCAGCAGCGGTACGGGACATCTGAACACCGGGGAGCTGTTTTTT.